These T cell receptor beta chains were read from a single sample in a study of beta chain features in type 1 diabetes. Data came from immunoSEQ multiplex PCR; TCRdb stores just in-frame clones and leaves some out. Of about 900,000 clones in the sample, roughly a sixth are singletons; the top ten hold about 0.02%. The sequenced sample was naive CD4+ T cells from blood. The receptors come from a woman aged 18-29 years in good health. The CDR3 runs from the conserved cysteine through the conserved F or W. Only part of the rows carry a size: once, few, many, or a class if the clone is expanded.

clone_size	j_call	v_call	cdr3_aa
few	TRBJ1-5	TRBV19	CASSTTGVQPQHF
.	TRBJ2-3	TRBV6-1	CASNQREGLRDTQYF
.	TRBJ1-5	TRBV10-3	CAISDGNGNQPQHF
few	TRBJ2-1	TRBV6-5	CASRTERTGASEQFF
few	TRBJ2-7	TRBV7-2	CASSLGMAGGTYEQYF
few	TRBJ2-1	TRBV5-6	CASSPGQGDPQNSYNEQFF
few	TRBJ2-7	TRBV5-6	CASSVGNEQYF
.	TRBJ2-1	TRBV7-8	CASSFSPVSGYYNEQFF
few	TRBJ2-1	TRBV4-2	CASSQAPGPGTYNEQFF
.	TRBJ1-3	TRBV6-5	CASSFVPGAGNTIYF
.	TRBJ2-5	TRBV4-2	CASSQRTGGRAIETQYF
.	TRBJ1-1	TRBV2	CASIRDSLNTEAFF
few	TRBJ2-4	TRBV20-1	CSASGRGIQYF
.	TRBJ2-7	TRBV29-1	CSEGGSGRVDEQYF
.	TRBJ2-1	TRBV6-1	CASRLSVNSYNEQFF
.	TRBJ2-1	TRBV28	CASWAGPNNEQFF
.	TRBJ2-7	TRBV2	CASRPNTGVVEQYF
few	TRBJ2-2	TRBV15	CATSREVTSGHTGELFF
few	TRBJ2-7	TRBV4-3	CASSQDTRAGYEQYF
few	TRBJ2-5	TRBV5-1	CASSLGGGETQYF
few	TRBJ1-3	TRBV25-1	CASSDRPLGSGNTIYF
few	TRBJ2-1	TRBV27	CASRTSGSNEQFF
few	TRBJ2-6	TRBV10-3	CAISAAGSSGANVLTF
.	TRBJ1-1	TRBV10-2	CASKTGGYTEAFF
.	TRBJ2-5	TRBV12-5	CASAVSGRVQETQYF
.	TRBJ2-2	TRBV7-8	CASSPGPNRELFF
few	TRBJ2-1	TRBV27	CASSLGTSRSNEQFF
few	TRBJ2-4	TRBV7-2	CASSQGAEKNIQYF
.	TRBJ1-4	TRBV7-2	CASSLGLRDEKLFF
.	TRBJ2-7	TRBV15	CATSRDISPPGEQYF
few	TRBJ1-1	TRBV4-3	CASSQENRWNTEAFF
.	TRBJ2-5	TRBV5-4	CASSRRDRGRRETQYF
few	TRBJ2-7	TRBV7-2	CASSLDGTGLPYEQYF
.	TRBJ2-7	TRBV2	CASSVDSRQTYEQYF
few	TRBJ1-5	TRBV2	CASSVHENQPQHF
few	TRBJ2-7	TRBV27	CASSSGTSGRAHEQYF
few	TRBJ2-5	TRBV27	CASSLMGTQETQYF
few	TRBJ2-7	TRBV4-2	CASRPGTQSYEQYF
.	TRBJ2-1	TRBV18	CASSPWLAGGPIEQFF
few	TRBJ2-7	TRBV9	CASSVDPGQALEQYF
few	TRBJ2-2	TRBV9	CASSLGTGGAGELFF
.	TRBJ2-7	TRBV19	CASSTGSGTYEQYF
.	TRBJ2-1	TRBV11-2	CASSLGVLGWGNEQFF
few	TRBJ2-2	TRBV9	CASSPLGKITRINTGELFF
few	TRBJ2-7	TRBV2	CASSHIIATSSYEQYF
few	TRBJ2-1	TRBV19	CASSPQGLYNEQFF
.	TRBJ2-7	TRBV7-2	CASSTGTSGSYEQYF
.	TRBJ2-5	TRBV29-1	CSVDLAGRQTQYF
once	TRBJ2-3	TRBV28	CASSPGSRESTDTQYF
.	TRBJ2-3	TRBV10-3	CAIKGMQRGLTDAQYF
.	TRBJ1-1	TRBV2	CASSESGGPNTEAFF